This T cell receptor beta chain was captured in a study of T cell responses to AZD1222 COVID-19 vaccine. About the study: Samples with a second dose at about 4 or about 12 weeks were pooled together. Study-level results: Reportedly, nearly half of unique spike TCRs recognized epitopes outside B.1.351/B.1.1.7 mutations. The study found Spike-specific TCR breadth and depth rose after two AZD1222 doses.

Sequenced by immunoSEQ multiplex PCR; TCRdb stores in-frame clones only, minus some. Among more than 95,000 clones, roughly 92% were seen once, and the ten largest hold less than 5%. Between the trimmed V and J ends, which lost 5 bases and 8 bases, there was a span of 18 bases. The CDR3 covers 14 residues. Germline V CDR1 and CDR2: MNHEY, SMNVEV (reference sequence). Points on this clone: The antigen is not known.

The rearrangement links TRBV27 to TRBJ1-1; D remains unclear. The TCR was taken from an adult in good health. This material consisted of peripheral blood, taken on day 0 of AZD1222 vaccination. The CDR3 is CASSPPTTPVEAFF. CDR3 DNA: TGTGCCAGCAGTCCTCCCACCACGCCTGTAGAAGCTTTCTTT.